The subject of this entry is one T cell receptor (beta chain). A sample-barcoded 5' primer and a J-beta primer mix were used in a second PCR of roughly 7 to 11 cycles. TCRdb recomputed calls from the 5' RACE reads with MiXCR, one row per CDR3 protein. The data show about 1.5 million distinct CDR3 sequences, about 43% seen once. The V end was cut by 0 bases, the J end by 0 bases, with 15 bases between. The CDR3 has 18 residues. Germline assignment: CDR1 SGHAT and CDR2 FQNNGV. Total RNA, at least 6 micrograms per sample, was extracted from PBMCs. The data belong to a study of blood T cells in healthy people across ages.

The sample comprised blood. V gene TRBV11-2 combines with J gene TRBJ1-3, with D uncertain. This receptor was identified in a woman younger than 35 in good health. This CDR3 reads CASSLDLAGSGSGNTIYF. In DNA, the CDR3 is TGTGCCAGCAGCTTAGATCTCGCGGGCAGCGGCTCTGGAAACACCATATATTTT.